Detailed here is one T cell receptor beta chain. Primers included in the PCR were 60 Vbeta and 13 Jbeta primers. Only in-frame clones appear in the TCRdb table, and some are missing; sequencing was by immunoSEQ multiplex PCR. Counted here are more than 150,000 clones, more than 65% occurring once; the ten biggest clones make up 3.8%. The sample originates from a study of cytomegalovirus exposure and HLA in healthy donors. Per germline, CDR1 LNHDA and CDR2 SQIVND (reference sequence). Trimming removed 7 bases at V and 5 bases at J, with 17 bases between. The CDR3 covers 14 residues. The sequencing sample was made of PBMCs. This receptor was taken from a man aged 50-60 years in good health and CMV-seronegative. The genes are TRBV19 and TRBJ1-2; D unclear. The CDR3 nucleotides read TGTGCCAGTACCCCGGGCAGGAGGTATTATGGCTACACCTTC. As protein: CASTPGRRYYGYTF. The full variable domain, in which reference TRBV19 and TRBJ1-2 provide the parts outside the CDR3, is DGGITQSPKYLFRKEGQNVTLSCEQNLNHDAMYWYRQDPGQGLRLIYYSQIVNDFQKGDIAEGYSVSREKKESFPLTVTSAQKNPTAFYLCASTPGRRYYGYTFGSGTRLTVV.